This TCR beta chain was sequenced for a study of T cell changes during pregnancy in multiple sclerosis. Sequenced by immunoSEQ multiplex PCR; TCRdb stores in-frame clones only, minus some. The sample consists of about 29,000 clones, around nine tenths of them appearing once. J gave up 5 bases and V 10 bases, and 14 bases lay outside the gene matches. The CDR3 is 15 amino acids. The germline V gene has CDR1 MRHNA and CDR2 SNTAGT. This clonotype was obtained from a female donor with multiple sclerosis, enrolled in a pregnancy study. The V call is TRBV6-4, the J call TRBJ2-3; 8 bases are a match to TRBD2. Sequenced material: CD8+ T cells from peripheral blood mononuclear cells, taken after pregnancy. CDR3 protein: CATSEAGGEGDTQYF. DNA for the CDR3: TGTGCCACTTCTGAGGCGGGAGGAGAAGGAGATACGCAGTATTTT.